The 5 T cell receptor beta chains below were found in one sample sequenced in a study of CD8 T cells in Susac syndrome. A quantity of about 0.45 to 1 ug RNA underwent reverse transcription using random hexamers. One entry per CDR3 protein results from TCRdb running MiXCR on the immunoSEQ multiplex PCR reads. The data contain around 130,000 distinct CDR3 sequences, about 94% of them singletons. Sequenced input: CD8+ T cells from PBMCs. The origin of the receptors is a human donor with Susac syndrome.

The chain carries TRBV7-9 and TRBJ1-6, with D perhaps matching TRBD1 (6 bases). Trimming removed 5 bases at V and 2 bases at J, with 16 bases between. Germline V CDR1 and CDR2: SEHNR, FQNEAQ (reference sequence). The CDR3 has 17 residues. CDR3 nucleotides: TGTGCCAGCAGCGGTGGACAGAAACGAACCTATAATTCACCCCTCCACTTT. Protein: CASSGGQKRTYNSPLHF.

CDR3 sequence reads: CASTAGTGESYGYTF. CDR3 coding DNA: TGTGCCAGTACCGCCGGGACAGGGGAGAGCTATGGCTACACCTTC. This sequence joins TRBV19 and TRBJ1-2, with 10 nucleotides matching TRBD1. The length of the CDR3 is 15 residues. Germline lookup yields CDR1 LNHDA and CDR2 SQIVND (reference sequence). J gave up 4 bases and V 7 bases, and 9 bases lay outside the gene matches.

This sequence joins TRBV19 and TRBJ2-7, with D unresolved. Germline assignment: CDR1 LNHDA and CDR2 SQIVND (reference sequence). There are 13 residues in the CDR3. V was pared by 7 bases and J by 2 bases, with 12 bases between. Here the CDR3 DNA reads TGTGCCAGTACACCCGGGCCGGCCTACGAGCAGTACTTC. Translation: CASTPGPAYEQYF.

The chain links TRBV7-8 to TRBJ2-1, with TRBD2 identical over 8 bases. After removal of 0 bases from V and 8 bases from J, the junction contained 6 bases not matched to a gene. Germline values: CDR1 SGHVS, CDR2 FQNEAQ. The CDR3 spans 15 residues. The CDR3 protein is CASSLAAGTSYEQFF. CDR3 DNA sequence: TGTGCCAGCAGCTTAGCCGCCGGGACTAGTTATGAGCAGTTCTTC.

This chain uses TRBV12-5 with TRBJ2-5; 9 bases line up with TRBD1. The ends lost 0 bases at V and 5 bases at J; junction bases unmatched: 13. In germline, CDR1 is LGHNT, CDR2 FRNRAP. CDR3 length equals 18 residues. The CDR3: CASGLVLGDRATAETQYF. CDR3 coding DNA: TGTGCTAGTGGTTTGGTACTGGGGGACAGGGCCACGGCCGAGACCCAGTACTTC.